The 27 T cell receptor beta chains below were found in one sample sequenced in a study of T cells after yellow fever vaccination (dated by TCRdb to about 2019). The sample's treatment or condition label, decoded: live attenuated yellow fever vaccine strain. The protocol used for the library was 5' RACE. Sequencer: Illumina NovaSeq 6000. The public sequencing data were trimmed at Q25 with fastp and processed into clonotypes with MiXCR by TCRdb, which kept only in-frame beta chains. Each CDR3 protein appears once, grouped with its most common genes and DNA. For this sample there are some 320,000 distinct CDR3 sequences; approximately 11% appear just once. The ten largest clones add up to about 3.3% of the sample. This specimen was CD4+ T cells sorted from PBMCs, taken 45 days after the yellow fever booster vaccination. The source is a man between 18 and 35 years old who received the YFV17D yellow fever vaccine.

The V call is TRBV7-9, the J call TRBJ2-2; D call uncertain. CDR3 size: 13 residues. Germline lookup yields CDR1 SEHNR and CDR2 FQNEAQ (reference sequence). V was cut by 5 bases and J by 7 bases, with 11 bases left in between. CDR3 in DNA: TGTGCCAGCAGCCGAGACCTGGGCGGGGAGCTGTTTTTT. Translating gives CASSRDLGGELFF.

There are a few counts of this clonotype. V is TRBV20-1 and J is TRBJ2-7; 11 bases are shared with TRBD2. V was clipped by 7 bases and J by 3 bases; unmatched bases: 5. Per the germline V gene, CDR1 is DFQATT and CDR2 is SNEGSKA (reference sequence). This CDR3 contains 13 residues. CDR3 residues: CSVTSGTIYEQYV. The CDR3 coding sequence is TGCAGTGTGACTAGCGGGACAATCTACGAGCAGTACGTC.

This clonotype was counted a few times. The V and J genes are TRBV11-1 and TRBJ2-2; the D is unclear. CDR3 length: 14 amino acids. Trimming cost V 7 bases and J 4 bases, with 13 bases left between them. Germline V gene data show CDR1 as SGHAT and CDR2 as FQDESV (reference sequence). CDR3 nucleotides: TGTGCCAGCAAATCGGACGGATTCACCGGGGAGCTGTTTTTT. Translation gives CASKSDGFTGELFF. Using reference TRBV11-1 and TRBJ2-2 for the parts outside the CDR3, the full variable domain is EAEVAQSPRYKITEKSQAVAFWCDPISGHATLYWYRQILGQGPELLVQFQDESVVDDSQLPKDRFSAERLKGVDSTLKIQPAELGDSAMYLCASKSDGFTGELFFGEGSRLTVL.

This clonotype was detected ten times or more. This sequence joins TRBV4-3 and TRBJ2-3, with TRBD2 matching 7 bases. The germline V gene encodes CDR1 LGHNA and CDR2 YSLEER. The V gene end was trimmed by 4 bases and the J gene end by 1 base; junction bases not matched to a gene: 2. The CDR3 has 14 residues. The DNA for the CDR3 is TGCGCCAGCAGCCCCGGACTAGGCACAGATACGCAGTATTTT. Amino acid sequence: CASSPGLGTDTQYF.

This clonotype was seen a few times. The rearrangement links TRBV12-3 or TRBV12-4 to TRBJ1-5; D is possibly TRBD1 (5 bases). V lost 7 bases and J lost 7, with 11 bases in between. CDR3 size: 12 residues. Here the CDR3 reads CASTSGGQPQHF. The CDR3 DNA follows: TGTGCCAGCACCTCTGGGGGACAGCCCCAGCATTTT.

This clonotype has more than one count but fewer than ten. V and J are TRBV12-3 or TRBV12-4 and TRBJ2-5, with TRBD2 matching over 11 bases. The length of the CDR3 is 14 residues. Trimming took 6 bases from V and 2 from J; bases not matched to a gene: 2. The chain's CDR3 is CASRRLAGQETQYF. CDR3 in DNA: TGTGCCAGCAGAAGACTAGCGGGGCAAGAGACCCAGTACTTC.

V is TRBV29-1 and J is TRBJ2-5, with 7 nucleotides matching TRBD1. This CDR3 region has 12 residues. V was clipped by 6 bases and J by 4 bases; unmatched bases: 5. The germline V gene has CDR1 SQVTM and CDR2 ANQGSEA. CDR3 sequence (DNA): TGCAGCGTGGGGACAGTACGAGAGACCCAGTACTTC. This codes for CSVGTVRETQYF.

This clonotype was observed a handful of times. J is TRBJ1-1 and V is TRBV5-1; D gene unclear. The CDR3 runs to 15 residues. With 1 base removed from V and 2 bases from J, the gap between germline ends came to 12 bases. Germline assignment: CDR1 SGHRS and CDR2 YFSETQ. CDR3 sequence (DNA): TGCGCCAGCAGCTTGAACCCGGCGGGTAACACTGAAGCTTTCTTT. Translating it yields CASSLNPAGNTEAFF.

This clonotype was detected only a few times. The J gene is TRBJ2-3, the V gene TRBV4-3; tentatively, D is TRBD2 (5 bases). The length of the CDR3 is 17 residues. The germline V gene has CDR1 LGHNA and CDR2 YSLEER. V dropped 0 bases and J dropped 2 bases, with 15 bases sitting between them. Here the CDR3 DNA reads TGCGCCAGCAGCCAAGATGGTCTAGCTCCTCCCACAGATACGCAGTATTTT. It encodes CASSQDGLAPPTDTQYF.

This clonotype was counted a few times. The V gene is TRBV7-2, the J gene TRBJ2-7; 7 nucleotides line up with TRBD1. The CDR3 runs to 14 residues. CDR1 is SGHTA, CDR2 FQGNSA, per germline. V trimming: 6 bases; J trimming: 3 bases; junction bases outside the gene matches: 8. The CDR3 DNA sequence: TGTGCCAGCAGAGAAGGGACAGTCGGCTACGAGCAGTACTTC. Translating gives CASREGTVGYEQYF.

This clonotype was counted between two and nine times. The genes are TRBV6-5 and TRBJ2-3; D perhaps matches TRBD1 (6 bases). The CDR3 covers 15 residues. Per the germline V gene, CDR1 is MNHEY and CDR2 is SVGAGI. Trimming shortened V by 0 bases and J by 4 bases, and 11 bases separated the two germline ends. The CDR3 DNA follows: TGTGCCAGCAGTTACTCGTCCAGGGGCCCAGATACGCAGTATTTT. Translated: CASSYSSRGPDTQYF.

A few counts support this clonotype. The rearrangement links TRBV5-1 to TRBJ1-3; D is ambiguous. There are 15 residues in the CDR3. V was pared by 5 bases and J by 0 bases, with 12 bases between. Per the germline V gene, CDR1 is SGHRS and CDR2 is YFSETQ. Written as DNA, the CDR3 is TGCGCCAGCAGGAAGGACTCGGCCTCTGGAAACACCATATATTTT. Amino acids: CASRKDSASGNTIYF.

The chain combines TRBV19 with TRBJ1-2, with D unclear. Trimming cost V 0 bases and J 7 bases, with 9 bases left between them. Germline V gene sequence: CDR1 LNHDA, CDR2 SQIVND (reference sequence). CDR3 length equals 13 residues. This CDR3 is CASSIDRRIGYTF. The CDR3 region has the DNA TGTGCCAGTAGTATAGACCGCAGGATTGGCTACACCTTC.

The chain combines TRBV5-1 with TRBJ2-1, with TRBD1 matching 8 bases. CDR3 length: 16 residues. Germline assignment: CDR1 SGHRS and CDR2 YFSETQ. After removal of 3 bases from V and 2 bases from J, the junction contained 7 bases not matched to a gene. For the CDR3, the DNA is TGCGCCAGCAGCTCCCGGACAGGGACTCCCTACAATGAGCAGTTCTTC. Translated: CASSSRTGTPYNEQFF.

This chain connects TRBV6-5 to TRBJ2-1; no clear D. V lost 1 base, J lost 8 bases, and 3 bases lay in between. Germline-derived CDR1 and CDR2 are MNHEY and SVGAGI. This CDR3 is built from 11 residues. This CDR3 reads CASSYWDEQFF. The CDR3 coding sequence is TGTGCCAGCAGTTACTGGGATGAGCAGTTCTTC.

This clonotype was detected only a few times. V and J are TRBV29-1 and TRBJ1-2; tentative D call: TRBD1 (5 bases). From germline, CDR1 is SQVTM and CDR2 ANQGSEA. Trimming left V 1 base short and J 2 bases short, with 11 bases between. CDR3 length: 14 amino acids. The CDR3 bases are TGCAGCGTTGAAGTGGGGGTAGAGAACTATGGCTACACCTTC. Amino acids: CSVEVGVENYGYTF.

This clonotype was recorded a few times. The chain joins TRBV29-1 to TRBJ1-5; 8 bases agree with TRBD1. The germline gives CDR1 SQVTM, CDR2 ANQGSEA. This CDR3 spans 13 amino acids. With 6 bases clipped from V and 7 bases from J, the junction kept 8 bases outside the gene matches. CDR3 coding DNA: TGCAGCGTGGAGACAGGGGAAAGCCAGCCCCAGCATTTT. As protein: CSVETGESQPQHF.

This clonotype occurred many times. This chain uses TRBV20-1 with TRBJ2-3; 9 nucleotides agree with TRBD2. This CDR3 has 18 amino acids. CDR1 and CDR2 (germline): DFQATT, SNEGSKA (reference sequence). V lost 5 bases, J lost 2 bases, and 17 bases stayed unmatched. The chain's CDR3 is CSASSVTGTSYATDTQYF. Here the CDR3 DNA reads TGCAGTGCTTCATCGGTAACCGGGACTAGCTACGCCACAGATACGCAGTATTTT.

This clonotype occurred a few times. The chain joins TRBV9 to TRBJ2-6; possibly TRBD1 for D (5 bases). CDR3 size: 19 residues. Germline lookup yields CDR1 SGDLS and CDR2 YYNGEE. V was cut by 0 bases and J by 0 bases, with 16 bases left in between. The CDR3 loop is CASSVATGRPGSGANVLTF. CDR3 coding DNA: TGTGCCAGCAGCGTAGCTACAGGCAGGCCAGGCTCTGGGGCCAACGTCCTGACTTTC.

In this sample, this clonotype turned up a few times. The J gene is TRBJ2-1, the V gene TRBV10-3, with 7 bases matching TRBD2. The CDR3 loop spans 16 amino acids. V shed 6 bases and J 2 bases; nucleotides not matched to a gene: 10. Germline V lookup: CDR1 ENHRY, CDR2 SYGVKD. In DNA form, the CDR3 reads TGTGCCATCAGCCTGGGGGGGTTAGGAACCTACAATGAGCAGTTCTTC. This sequence encodes CAISLGGLGTYNEQFF.

The chain carries TRBV7-2 and TRBJ1-4; D is undetermined. Germline V gene lookup returns CDR1 SGHTA and CDR2 FQGNSA. CDR3 length: 16 amino acids. V gave up 3 bases and J gave up 0 bases, with 11 bases separating them. In nucleotides, the CDR3 is TGTGCCAGCAGCTTTGCCTCGCTTGCAACTAATGAAAAACTGTTTTTT. This codes for CASSFASLATNEKLFF.

The chain carries TRBV3-1 and TRBJ1-2; D is perhaps TRBD1 (5 bases). Trimming pared 1 base from V and 7 bases from J, leaving 13 bases between. Germline V gene data show CDR1 as LGHDT and CDR2 as YNNKEL (reference sequence). The CDR3 length is 14 residues. The CDR3 here is CASSQVERGAGYTF. The CDR3 bases are TGTGCCAGCAGCCAAGTGGAACGCGGGGCTGGCTACACCTTC.

The rearrangement uses TRBV6-6 and TRBJ2-7; TRBD1 matches at 11 bases. This CDR3 spans 15 amino acids. Germline V gives CDR1 MNHNY, CDR2 SVGAGI (reference sequence). The J segment lost 6 bases and the V segment lost 7 bases, leaving 11 bases of the junction unmatched. The CDR3 sequence is CASKPSGTGGAEQYV. The CDR3 DNA follows: TGTGCCAGCAAACCGTCCGGGACAGGGGGTGCCGAGCAGTACGTC.

The sample holds a few counts of this clonotype. J is TRBJ2-7 and V is TRBV30; the D is unclear. There are 13 residues in the CDR3. V dropped 4 bases and J dropped 2 bases, with 12 bases sitting between them. Germline CDR1 is GTSNPN and CDR2 is SVGIG (reference sequence). In DNA, the CDR3 is TGTGCCTGGACCTCGGCTGGACCCTACGAGCAGTACTTC. Its protein product is CAWTSAGPYEQYF.

This clonotype occurred a few times. The V gene is TRBV9, the J gene TRBJ1-1; no reliable D call. Germline lookup yields CDR1 SGDLS and CDR2 YYNGEE. The CDR3 sequence is 15 residues long. V dropped 0 bases and J dropped 4 bases, with 13 bases sitting between them. The CDR3 reads CASSVDPDPGTEAFF. CDR3 in DNA: TGTGCCAGCAGCGTAGATCCTGACCCAGGCACTGAAGCTTTCTTT.

The chain employs TRBV4-3 and TRBJ1-4; no clear D gene. The CDR3 is made up of 15 amino acids. The V and J ends lost 1 base and 7 bases respectively, with 13 bases between them. Germline values: CDR1 LGHNA, CDR2 YSLEER. The CDR3 bases are TGCGCCAGCAGCCAAGCCGGGAGAGGGAGTGAAAAACTGTTTTTT. Amino acids: CASSQAGRGSEKLFF.

This clonotype was detected a few times. The chain is built from TRBV20-1 and TRBJ1-6; 7 bases match TRBD1. V lost 5 bases, J lost 2 bases, and 6 bases stayed unmatched. The germline CDR1 and CDR2 sequences are DFQATT and SNEGSKA (reference sequence). The CDR3 contains 15 residues. The CDR3 DNA follows: TGCAGTGCTCAGGGGGGAGGCGCCTATAATTCACCCCTCCACTTT. This gives the protein CSAQGGGAYNSPLHF.